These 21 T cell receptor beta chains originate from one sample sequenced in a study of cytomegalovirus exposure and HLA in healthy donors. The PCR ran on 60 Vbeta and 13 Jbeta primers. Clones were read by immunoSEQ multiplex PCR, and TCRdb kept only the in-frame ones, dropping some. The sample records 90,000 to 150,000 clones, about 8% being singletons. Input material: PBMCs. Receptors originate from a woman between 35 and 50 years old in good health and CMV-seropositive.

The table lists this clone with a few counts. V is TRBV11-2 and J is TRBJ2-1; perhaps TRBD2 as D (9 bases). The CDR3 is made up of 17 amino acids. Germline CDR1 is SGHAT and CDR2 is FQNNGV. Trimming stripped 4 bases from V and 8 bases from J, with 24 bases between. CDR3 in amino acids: CASSYISGGGGGYEQFF. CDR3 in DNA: TGTGCCAGCAGCTACATCTCAGGGGGCGGGGGGGGCTATGAGCAGTTCTTC.

The CDR3 nucleotides read TGTGCCAGCAGTCGCCTCGGGGCGGAGGGTAGTGGCGAGCAGTACTTC. Protein product: CASSRLGAEGSGEQYF. The rearrangement uses TRBV27 and TRBJ2-7, with D tentatively TRBD2 (6 bases). Germline CDR1 reads MNHEY; CDR2 reads SMNVEV (reference sequence). The V end was cut by 5 bases, the J end by 6 bases, with 23 bases between. The CDR3 contains 16 residues.

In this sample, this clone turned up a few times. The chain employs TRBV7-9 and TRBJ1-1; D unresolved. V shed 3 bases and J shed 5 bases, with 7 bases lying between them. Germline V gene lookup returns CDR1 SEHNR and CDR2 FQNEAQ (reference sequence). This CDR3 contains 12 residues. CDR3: CASSFAGTEAFF. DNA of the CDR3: TGTGCCAGCAGCTTTGCGGGGACTGAAGCTTTCTTT.

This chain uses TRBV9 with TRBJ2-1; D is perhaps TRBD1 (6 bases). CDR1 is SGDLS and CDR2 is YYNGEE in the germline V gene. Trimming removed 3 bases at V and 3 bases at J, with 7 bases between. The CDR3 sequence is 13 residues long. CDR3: CASSATGYNEQFF. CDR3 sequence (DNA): TGTGCCAGCAGCGCGACAGGCTACAATGAGCAGTTCTTC.

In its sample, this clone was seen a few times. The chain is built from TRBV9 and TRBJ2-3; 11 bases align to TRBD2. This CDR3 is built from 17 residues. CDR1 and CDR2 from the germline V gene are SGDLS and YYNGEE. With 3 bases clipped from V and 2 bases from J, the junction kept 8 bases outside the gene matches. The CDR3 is CASSGPSSGGPTDTQYF. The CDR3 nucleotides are TGTGCCAGCAGCGGACCCTCTAGCGGGGGGCCCACAGATACGCAGTATTTT.

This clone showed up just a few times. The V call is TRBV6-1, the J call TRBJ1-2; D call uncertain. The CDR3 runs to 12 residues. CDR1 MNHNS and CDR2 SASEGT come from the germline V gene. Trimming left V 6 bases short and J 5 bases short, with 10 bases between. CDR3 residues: CASRRQSYGYTF. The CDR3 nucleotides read TGTGCCAGCAGGAGGCAGAGTTATGGCTACACCTTC.

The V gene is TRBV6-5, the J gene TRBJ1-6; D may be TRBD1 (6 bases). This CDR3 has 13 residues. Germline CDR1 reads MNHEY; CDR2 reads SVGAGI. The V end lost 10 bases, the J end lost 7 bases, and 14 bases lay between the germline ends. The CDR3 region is CATRDTRNSPLHF. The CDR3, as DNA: TGTGCCACCCGGGACACGAGAAATTCACCCCTCCACTTT.

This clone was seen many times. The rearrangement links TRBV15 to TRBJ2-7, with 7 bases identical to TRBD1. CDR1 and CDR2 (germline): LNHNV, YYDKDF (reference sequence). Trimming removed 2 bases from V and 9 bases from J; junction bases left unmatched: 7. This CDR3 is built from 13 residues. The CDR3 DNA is TGTGCCACCAGCAGATCCCAGGGGGTTGGGCAGTACTTC. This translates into CATSRSQGVGQYF.

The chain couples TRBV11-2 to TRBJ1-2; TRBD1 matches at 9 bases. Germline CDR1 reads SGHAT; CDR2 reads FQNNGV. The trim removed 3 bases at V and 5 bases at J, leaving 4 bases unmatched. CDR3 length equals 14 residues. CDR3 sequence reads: CASSLGTGKYGYTF. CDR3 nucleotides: TGTGCCAGCAGCTTGGGGACAGGGAAGTATGGCTACACCTTC.

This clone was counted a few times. CDR3 nucleotide sequence: TGTGCCAGTTCACTTGGGGCGGTCACTGAAGCTTTCTTT. It codes for CASSLGAVTEAFF. The J gene is TRBJ1-1, the V gene TRBV25-1, with D possibly matching TRBD1 (5 bases). Germline values: CDR1 MGHDK, CDR2 SYGVNS. CDR3 length: 13 residues. Deletions cut 9 bases from V and 4 bases from J, with 15 bases between.

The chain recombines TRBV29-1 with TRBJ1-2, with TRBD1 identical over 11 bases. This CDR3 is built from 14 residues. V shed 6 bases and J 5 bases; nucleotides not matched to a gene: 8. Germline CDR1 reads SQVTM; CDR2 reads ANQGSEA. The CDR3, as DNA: TGCAGCGTAGGGGGACAGGGGGGTTCGTATGGCTACACCTTC. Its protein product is CSVGGQGGSYGYTF.

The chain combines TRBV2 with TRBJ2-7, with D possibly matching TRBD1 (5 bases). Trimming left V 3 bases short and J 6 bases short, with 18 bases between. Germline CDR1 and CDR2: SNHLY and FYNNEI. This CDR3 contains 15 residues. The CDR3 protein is CASSDPVIKRGEQYF. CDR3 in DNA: TGTGCCAGCAGTGACCCCGTTATTAAAAGGGGCGAGCAGTACTTC. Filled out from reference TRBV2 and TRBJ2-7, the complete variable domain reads EPEVTQTPSHQVTQMGQEVILRCVPISNHLYFYWYRQILGQKVEFLVSFYNNEISEKSEIFDDQFSVERPDGSNFTLKIRSTKLEDSAMYFCASSDPVIKRGEQYFGPGTRLTVT.

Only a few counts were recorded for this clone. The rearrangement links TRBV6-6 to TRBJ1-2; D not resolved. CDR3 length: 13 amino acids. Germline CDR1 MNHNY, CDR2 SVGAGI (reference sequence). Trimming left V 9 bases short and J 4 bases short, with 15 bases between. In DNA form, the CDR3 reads TGTGCCAGTGCGCGCGAGAGTAGCTATGGCTACACCTTC. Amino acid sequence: CASARESSYGYTF.

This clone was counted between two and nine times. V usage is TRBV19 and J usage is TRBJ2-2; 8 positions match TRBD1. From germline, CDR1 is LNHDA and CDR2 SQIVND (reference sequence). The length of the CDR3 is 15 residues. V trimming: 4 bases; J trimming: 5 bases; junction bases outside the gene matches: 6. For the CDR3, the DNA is TGTGCCAGTAGTACCGGACAGGGCGGGACCGGGGAGCTGTTTTTT. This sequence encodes CASSTGQGGTGELFF.

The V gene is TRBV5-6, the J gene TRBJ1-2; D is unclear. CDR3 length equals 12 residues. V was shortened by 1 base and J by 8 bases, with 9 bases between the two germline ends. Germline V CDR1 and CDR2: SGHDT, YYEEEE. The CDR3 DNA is TGTGCCAGCAGCTTGATGACGGGGGGCTACACCTTC. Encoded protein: CASSLMTGGYTF.

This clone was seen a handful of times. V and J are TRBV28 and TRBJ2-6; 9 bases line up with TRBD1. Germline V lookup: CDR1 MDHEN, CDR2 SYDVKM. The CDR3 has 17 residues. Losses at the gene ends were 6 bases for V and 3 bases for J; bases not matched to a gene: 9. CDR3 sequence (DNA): TGTGCCAGCAGCCGACCAACAGGGGGCAGTGGGGCCAACGTCCTGACTTTC. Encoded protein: CASSRPTGGSGANVLTF.

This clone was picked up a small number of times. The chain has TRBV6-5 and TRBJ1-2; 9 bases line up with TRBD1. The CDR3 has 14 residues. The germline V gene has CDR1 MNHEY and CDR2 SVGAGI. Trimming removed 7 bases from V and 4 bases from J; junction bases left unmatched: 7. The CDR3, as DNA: TGTGCCAGCAAAAAACAGGGGGCAAGCTATGGCTACACCTTC. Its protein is CASKKQGASYGYTF.

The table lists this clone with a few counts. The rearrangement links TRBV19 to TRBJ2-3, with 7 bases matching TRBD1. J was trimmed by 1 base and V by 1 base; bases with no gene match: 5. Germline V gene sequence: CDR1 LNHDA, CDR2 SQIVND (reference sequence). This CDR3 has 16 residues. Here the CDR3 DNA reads TGTGCCAGTAGTATAGGTGAGGGGGCGGGCACAGATACGCAGTATTTT. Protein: CASSIGEGAGTDTQYF.

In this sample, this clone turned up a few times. This CDR3 is CASSQVQDPAGGYTF. In DNA form, the CDR3 reads TGCGCCAGCAGCCAGGTACAGGATCCGGCCGGTGGCTACACCTTC. The chain employs TRBV4-1 and TRBJ1-2, with a weak D call TRBD1 (5 bases). The V end was cut by 3 bases, the J end by 7 bases, with 18 bases between. Per the germline V gene, CDR1 is MGHRA and CDR2 is YSYEKL. This CDR3 has 15 amino acids.

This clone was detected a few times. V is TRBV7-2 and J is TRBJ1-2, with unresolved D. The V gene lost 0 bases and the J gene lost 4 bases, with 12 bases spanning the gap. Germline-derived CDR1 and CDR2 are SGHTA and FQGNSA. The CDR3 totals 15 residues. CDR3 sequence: CASSLAQEARYGYTF. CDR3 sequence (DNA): TGTGCCAGCAGCTTAGCGCAGGAGGCCCGCTATGGCTACACCTTC.

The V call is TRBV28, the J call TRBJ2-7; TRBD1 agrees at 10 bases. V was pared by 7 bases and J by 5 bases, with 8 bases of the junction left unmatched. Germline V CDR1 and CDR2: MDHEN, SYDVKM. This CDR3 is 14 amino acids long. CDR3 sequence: CASTEDRGIHEQYF. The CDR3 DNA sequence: TGTGCCAGCACCGAGGACAGGGGGATCCACGAGCAGTACTTC.